The sequence of this TCR beta chain was determined in a study of cytomegalovirus exposure and HLA in healthy donors. Study-wide results and caveats: The CMV antigen specificity of a few CMV-associated chains was confirmed through in vitro analysis. It is likely that the observed cluster of highly shared sequence variants was a sequencing artifact.

In the case of this clone: Antigen unknown.

The V gene's germline CDR1 is MNHNY and CDR2 SVGAGI (reference sequence). This CDR3 has 15 amino acids. V dropped 6 bases and J dropped 0; count of bases not matched to a gene: 5. It was with 60 Vbeta and 13 Jbeta primers that the PCR ran. Sequenced by immunoSEQ multiplex PCR; TCRdb stores in-frame clones only, minus some. This sample carries about 170,000 clones, over 65% of them seen once, and the ten largest clones take around 6.9%. This TCR came from a man aged 40-49 years in good health and CMV-seropositive. What was sequenced was PBMCs. V usage is TRBV6-6 and J usage is TRBJ1-3; TRBD1 matches at 7 bases. CDR3 nucleotides: TGTGCCAGCAGCCCCACAGGGGACTCTGGAAACACCATATATTTT. As protein: CASSPTGDSGNTIYF.